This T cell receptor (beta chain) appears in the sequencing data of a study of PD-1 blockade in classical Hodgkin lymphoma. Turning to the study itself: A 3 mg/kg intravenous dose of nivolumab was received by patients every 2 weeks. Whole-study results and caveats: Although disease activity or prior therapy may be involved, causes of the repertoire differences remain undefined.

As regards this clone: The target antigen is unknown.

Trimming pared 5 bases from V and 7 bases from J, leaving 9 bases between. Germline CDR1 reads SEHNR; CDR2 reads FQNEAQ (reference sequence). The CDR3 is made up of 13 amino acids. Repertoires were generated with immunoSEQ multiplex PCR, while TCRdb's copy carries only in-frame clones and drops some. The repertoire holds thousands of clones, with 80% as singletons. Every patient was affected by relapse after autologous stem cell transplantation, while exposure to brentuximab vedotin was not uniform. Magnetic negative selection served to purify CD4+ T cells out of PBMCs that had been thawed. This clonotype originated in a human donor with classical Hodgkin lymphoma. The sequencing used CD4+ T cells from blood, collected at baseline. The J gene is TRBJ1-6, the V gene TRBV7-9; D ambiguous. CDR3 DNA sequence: TGTGCCAGCAGCCGGGGTCTCAATTCACCCCTCCACTTT. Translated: CASSRGLNSPLHF.